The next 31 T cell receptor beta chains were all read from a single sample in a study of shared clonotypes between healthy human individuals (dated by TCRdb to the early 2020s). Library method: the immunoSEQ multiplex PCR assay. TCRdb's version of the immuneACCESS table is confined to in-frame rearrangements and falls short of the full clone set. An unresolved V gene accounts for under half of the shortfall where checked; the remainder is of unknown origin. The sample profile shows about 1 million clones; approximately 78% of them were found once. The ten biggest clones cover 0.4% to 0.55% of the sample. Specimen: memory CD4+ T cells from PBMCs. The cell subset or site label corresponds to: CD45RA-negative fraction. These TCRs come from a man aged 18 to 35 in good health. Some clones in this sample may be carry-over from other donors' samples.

The DNA of the CDR3 is TGTGCCAGCAGCTTCGTCCCAGGAAGGAGCACAGATACGCAGTATTTT. Its translation is CASSFVPGRSTDTQYF. The genes are TRBV5-4 and TRBJ2-3; D remains unclear. Trimming removed 2 bases at V and 0 bases at J, with 13 bases between. CDR3 length equals 16 residues. CDR1 is SGHNT and CDR2 is YYREEE in the germline V gene (reference sequence).

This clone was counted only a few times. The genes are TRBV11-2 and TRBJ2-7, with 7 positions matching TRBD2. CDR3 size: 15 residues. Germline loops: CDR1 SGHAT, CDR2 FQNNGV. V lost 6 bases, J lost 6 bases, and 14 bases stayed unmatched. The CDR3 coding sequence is TGTGCCAGCAGATATAGTAGCGGGCTTGACGGCGAGCAGTACTTC. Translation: CASRYSSGLDGEQYF. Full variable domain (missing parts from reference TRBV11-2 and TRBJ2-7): EAGVAQSPRYKIIEKRQSVAFWCNPISGHATLYWYQQILGQGPKLLIQFQNNGVVDDSQLPKDRFSAERLKGVDSTLKIQPAKLEDSAVYLCASRYSSGLDGEQYFGPGTRLTVT.

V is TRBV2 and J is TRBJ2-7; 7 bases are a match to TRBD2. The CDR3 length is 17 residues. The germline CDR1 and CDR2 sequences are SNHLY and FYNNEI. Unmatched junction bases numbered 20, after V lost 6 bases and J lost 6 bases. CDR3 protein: CASRGGIGLEGAREQYF. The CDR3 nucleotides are TGTGCCAGCAGGGGGGGGATCGGACTAGAAGGGGCGCGCGAGCAGTACTTC.

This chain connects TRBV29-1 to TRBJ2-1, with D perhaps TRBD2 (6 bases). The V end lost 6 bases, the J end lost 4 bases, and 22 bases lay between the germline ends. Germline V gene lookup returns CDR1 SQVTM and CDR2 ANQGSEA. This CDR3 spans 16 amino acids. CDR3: CSVGDFGPRDYNEQFF. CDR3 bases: TGCAGCGTCGGGGACTTTGGGCCTAGGGATTACAATGAGCAGTTCTTC.

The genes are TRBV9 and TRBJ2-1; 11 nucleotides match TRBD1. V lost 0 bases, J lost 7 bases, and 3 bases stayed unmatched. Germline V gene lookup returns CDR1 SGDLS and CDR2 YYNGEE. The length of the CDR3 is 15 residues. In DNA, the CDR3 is TGTGCCAGCAGCGTAGCGGGACAGGGGGTAAATGAGCAGTTCTTC. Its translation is CASSVAGQGVNEQFF.

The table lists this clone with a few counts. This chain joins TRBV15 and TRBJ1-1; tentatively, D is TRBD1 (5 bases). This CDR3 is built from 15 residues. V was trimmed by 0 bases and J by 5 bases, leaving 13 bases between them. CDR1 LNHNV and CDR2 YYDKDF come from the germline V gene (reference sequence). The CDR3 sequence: CATSRDQGSLTEAFF. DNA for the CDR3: TGTGCCACCAGCAGAGATCAGGGAAGCTTGACTGAAGCTTTCTTT.

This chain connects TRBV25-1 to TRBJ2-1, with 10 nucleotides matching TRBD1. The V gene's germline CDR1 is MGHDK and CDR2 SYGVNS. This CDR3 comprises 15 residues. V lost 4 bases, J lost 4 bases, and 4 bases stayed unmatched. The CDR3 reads CASSATGGRYNEQFF. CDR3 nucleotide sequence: TGTGCCAGCAGTGCGACAGGGGGCAGATACAATGAGCAGTTCTTC. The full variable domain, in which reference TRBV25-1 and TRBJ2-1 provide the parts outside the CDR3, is EADIYQTPRYLVIGTGKKITLECSQTMGHDKMYWYQQDPGMELHLIHYSYGVNSTEKGDLSSESTVSRIRTEHFPLTLESARPSHTSQYLCASSATGGRYNEQFFGPGTRLTVL.

In nucleotides, the CDR3 is TGTGCCAGCTCACCACCGGACCAGCGGGGCGAGCAGTACTTC. Translating gives CASSPPDQRGEQYF. The chain uses TRBV18 and TRBJ2-7, with TRBD2 identical over 7 bases. The J segment lost 6 bases and the V segment lost 0 bases, leaving 5 bases of the junction unmatched. In germline, CDR1 is KGHSH, CDR2 LQKENI. This CDR3 has 14 residues.

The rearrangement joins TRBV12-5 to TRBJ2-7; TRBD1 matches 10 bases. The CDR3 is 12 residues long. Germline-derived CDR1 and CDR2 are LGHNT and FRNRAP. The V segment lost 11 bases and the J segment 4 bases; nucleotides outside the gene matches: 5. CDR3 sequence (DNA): TGTGCTGGAGGGGACAGGGGTTACGAGCAGTACTTC. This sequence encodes CAGGDRGYEQYF.

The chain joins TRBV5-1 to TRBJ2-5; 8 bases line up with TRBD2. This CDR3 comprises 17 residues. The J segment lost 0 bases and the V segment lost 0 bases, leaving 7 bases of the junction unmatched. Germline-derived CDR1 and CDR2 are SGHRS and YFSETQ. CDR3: CASSLGVAGRYQETQYF. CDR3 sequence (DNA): TGCGCCAGCAGCTTGGGGGTAGCGGGACGGTACCAAGAGACCCAGTACTTC.

CDR3 DNA: TGCGCCAGCAGCCCGGGGGCTGGAAACACCATATATTTT. Translation: CASSPGAGNTIYF. The V and J genes are TRBV5-1 and TRBJ1-3, with D perhaps TRBD1 (5 bases). The CDR3 extends over 13 amino acids. CDR1 SGHRS and CDR2 YFSETQ come from the germline V gene. Trimming shortened V by 4 bases and J by 2 bases, and 7 bases separated the two germline ends.

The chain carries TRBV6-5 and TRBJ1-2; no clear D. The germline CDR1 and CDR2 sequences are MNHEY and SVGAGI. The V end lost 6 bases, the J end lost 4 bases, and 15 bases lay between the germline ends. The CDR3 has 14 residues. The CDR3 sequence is CASSPVGSRYGYTF. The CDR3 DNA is TGTGCCAGCAGCCCCGTAGGGTCACGCTATGGCTACACCTTC.

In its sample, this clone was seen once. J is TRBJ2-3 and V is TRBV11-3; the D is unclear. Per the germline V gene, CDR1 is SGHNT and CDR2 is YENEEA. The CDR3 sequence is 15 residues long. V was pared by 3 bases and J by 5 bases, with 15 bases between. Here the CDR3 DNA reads TGTGCCAGCAGCTTTAGTCTGACACCCGAAGATACGCAGTATTTT. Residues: CASSFSLTPEDTQYF.

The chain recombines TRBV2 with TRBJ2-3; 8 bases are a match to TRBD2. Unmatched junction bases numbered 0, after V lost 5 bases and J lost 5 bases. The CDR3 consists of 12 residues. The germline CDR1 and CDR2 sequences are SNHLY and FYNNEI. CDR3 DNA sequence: TGTGCCAGCAGTCTAGCGGGAGATACGCAGTATTTT. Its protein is CASSLAGDTQYF.

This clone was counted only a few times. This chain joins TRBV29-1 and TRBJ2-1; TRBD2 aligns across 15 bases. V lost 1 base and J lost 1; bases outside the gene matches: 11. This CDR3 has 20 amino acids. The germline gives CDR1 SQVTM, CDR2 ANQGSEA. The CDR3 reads CSVEATGLAGGRGSYNEQFF. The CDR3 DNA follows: TGCAGCGTTGAAGCAACGGGACTAGCGGGAGGCAGAGGGTCCTACAATGAGCAGTTCTTC.

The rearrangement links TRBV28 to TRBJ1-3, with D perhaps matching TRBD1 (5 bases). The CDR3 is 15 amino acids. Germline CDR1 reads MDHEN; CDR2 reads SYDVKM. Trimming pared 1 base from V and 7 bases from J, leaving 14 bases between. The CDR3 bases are TGTGCCAGCAGTTTATTGGGGCTTGGGGGGAACACCATATATTTT. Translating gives CASSLLGLGGNTIYF.

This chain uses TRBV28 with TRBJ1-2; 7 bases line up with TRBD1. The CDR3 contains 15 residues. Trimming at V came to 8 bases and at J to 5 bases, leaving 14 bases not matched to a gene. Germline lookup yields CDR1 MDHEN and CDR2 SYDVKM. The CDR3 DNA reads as TGTGCCAGCCATACGGTAGGGGGCATTCCGTATGGCTACACCTTC. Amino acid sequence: CASHTVGGIPYGYTF.

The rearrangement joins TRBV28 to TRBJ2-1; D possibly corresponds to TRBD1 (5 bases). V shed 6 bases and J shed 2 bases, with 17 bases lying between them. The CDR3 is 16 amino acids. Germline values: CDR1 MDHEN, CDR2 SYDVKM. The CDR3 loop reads CASSLSRPGTYNEQFF. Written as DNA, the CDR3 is TGTGCCAGCAGCCTCTCCCGACCAGGGACCTACAATGAGCAGTTCTTC.

The CDR3 bases are TGCGCCAGCAGTCCCTTAGTTGGGAGCGGGACCACCGGGGAGCTGTTTTTT. Its translation: CASSPLVGSGTTGELFF. J is TRBJ2-2 and V is TRBV5-1, with 7 bases aligning to TRBD2. The V segment lost 5 bases and the J segment 4 bases; nucleotides outside the gene matches: 14. Germline CDR1 SGHRS, CDR2 YFSETQ. The CDR3 runs 17 residues.

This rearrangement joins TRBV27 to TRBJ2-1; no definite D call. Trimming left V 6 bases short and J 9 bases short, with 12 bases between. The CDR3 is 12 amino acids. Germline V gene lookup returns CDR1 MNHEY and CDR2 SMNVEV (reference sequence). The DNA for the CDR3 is TGTGCCAGCAGCTCCCGAACTGGTGAGCAGTTCTTC. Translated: CASSSRTGEQFF.

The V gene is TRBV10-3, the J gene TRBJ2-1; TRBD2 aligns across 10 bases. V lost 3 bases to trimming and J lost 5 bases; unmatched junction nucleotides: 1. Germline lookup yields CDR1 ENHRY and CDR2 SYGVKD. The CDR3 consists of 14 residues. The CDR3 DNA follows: TGTGCCATCAGTGAAGCGGGAGGGGACAATGAGCAGTTCTTC. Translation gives CAISEAGGDNEQFF.

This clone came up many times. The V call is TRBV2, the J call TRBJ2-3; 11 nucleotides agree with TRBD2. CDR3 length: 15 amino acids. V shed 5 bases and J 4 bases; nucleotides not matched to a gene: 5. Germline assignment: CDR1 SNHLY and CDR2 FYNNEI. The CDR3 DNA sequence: TGTGCCAGCAGTAACCTAGCGGGAGGATCAGATACGCAGTATTTT. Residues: CASSNLAGGSDTQYF.

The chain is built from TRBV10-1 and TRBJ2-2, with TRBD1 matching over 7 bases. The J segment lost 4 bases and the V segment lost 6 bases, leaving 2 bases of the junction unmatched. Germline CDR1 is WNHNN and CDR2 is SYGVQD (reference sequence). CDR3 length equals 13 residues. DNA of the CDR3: TGCGCCAGCAGCCGGGACAGCACCGGGGAGCTGTTTTTT. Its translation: CASSRDSTGELFF.

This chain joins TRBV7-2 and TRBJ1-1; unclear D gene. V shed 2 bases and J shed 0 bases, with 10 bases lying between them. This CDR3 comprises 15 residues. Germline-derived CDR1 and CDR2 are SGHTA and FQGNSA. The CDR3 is CASSLRPEMNTEAFF. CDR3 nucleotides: TGTGCCAGCAGCTTACGCCCAGAAATGAACACTGAAGCTTTCTTT. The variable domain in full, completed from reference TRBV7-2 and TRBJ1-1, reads GAGVSQSPSNKVTEKGKDVELRCDPISGHTALYWYRQSLGQGLEFLIYFQGNSAPDKSGLPSDRFSAERTGGSVSTLTIQRTQQEDSAVYLCASSLRPEMNTEAFFGQGTRLTVV.

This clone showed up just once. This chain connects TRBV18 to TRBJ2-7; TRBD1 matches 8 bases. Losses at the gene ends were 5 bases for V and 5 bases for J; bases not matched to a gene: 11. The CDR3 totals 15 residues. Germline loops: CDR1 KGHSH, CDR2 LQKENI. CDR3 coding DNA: TGTGCCAGCTCAAGCGCCGGGACAGGAAAAAACGAGCAGTACTTC. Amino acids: CASSSAGTGKNEQYF.

CDR3 DNA: TGTGCCAGCAGTTTAGAAGTGGGCCCGGAAGGAAACACCATATATTTT. It encodes CASSLEVGPEGNTIYF. This chain uses TRBV28 with TRBJ1-3, with D hard to call. CDR1 and CDR2 (germline): MDHEN, SYDVKM. V lost 2 bases, J lost 4 bases, and 15 bases lay in between. The CDR3 loop spans 16 amino acids. Full variable domain (rest looked up from reference TRBV28 and TRBJ1-3): DVKVTQSSRYLVKRTGEKVFLECVQDMDHENMFWYRQDPGLGLRLIYFSYDVKMKEKGDIPEGYSVSREKKERFSLILESASTNQTSMYLCASSLEVGPEGNTIYFGEGSWLTVV.

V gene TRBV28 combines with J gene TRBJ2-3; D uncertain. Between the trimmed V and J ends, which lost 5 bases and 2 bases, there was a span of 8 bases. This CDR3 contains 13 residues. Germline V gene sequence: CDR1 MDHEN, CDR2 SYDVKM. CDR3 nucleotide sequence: TGTGCCAGCAGTCCCGATCCCACAGATACGCAGTATTTT. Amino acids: CASSPDPTDTQYF.

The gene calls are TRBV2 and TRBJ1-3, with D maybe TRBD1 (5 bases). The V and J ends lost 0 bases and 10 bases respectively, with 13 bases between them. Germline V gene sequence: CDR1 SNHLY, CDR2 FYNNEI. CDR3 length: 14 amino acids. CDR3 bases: TGTGCCAGCAGTGAAGCCGGACCGCGGGGGACCATATATTTT. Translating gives CASSEAGPRGTIYF. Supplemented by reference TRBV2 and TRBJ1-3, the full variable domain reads EPEVTQTPSHQVTQMGQEVILRCVPISNHLYFYWYRQILGQKVEFLVSFYNNEISEKSEIFDDQFSVERPDGSNFTLKIRSTKLEDSAMYFCASSEAGPRGTIYFGEGSWLTVV.

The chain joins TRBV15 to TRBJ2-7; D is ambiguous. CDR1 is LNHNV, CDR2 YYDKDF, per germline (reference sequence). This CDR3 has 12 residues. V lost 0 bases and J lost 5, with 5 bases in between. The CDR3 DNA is TGTGCCACCAGCAGAGATCAAAACGAGCAGTACTTC. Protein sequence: CATSRDQNEQYF.

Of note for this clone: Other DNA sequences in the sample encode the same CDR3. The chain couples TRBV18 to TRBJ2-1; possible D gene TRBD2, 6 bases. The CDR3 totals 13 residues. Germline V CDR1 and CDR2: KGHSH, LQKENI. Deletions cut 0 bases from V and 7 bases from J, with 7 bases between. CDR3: CASSPPGGNEQFF. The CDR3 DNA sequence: TGTGCCAGCTCACCACCGGGGGGAAATGAGCAGTTCTTC.

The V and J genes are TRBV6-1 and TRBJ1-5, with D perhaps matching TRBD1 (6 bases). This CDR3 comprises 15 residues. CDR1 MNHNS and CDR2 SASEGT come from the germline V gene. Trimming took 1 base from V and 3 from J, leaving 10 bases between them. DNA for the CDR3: TGTGCCAGCAGTGAAGTAGGACAGAACAATCAGCCCCAGCATTTT. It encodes CASSEVGQNNQPQHF.